In this sample, the clone carrying this T cell receptor beta chain turned up a few times. Its specificity is unknown. The sample is drawn from a study of cytomegalovirus exposure and HLA in healthy donors. Germline V gives CDR1 SQVTM, CDR2 ANQGSEA. CDR3 size: 13 residues. Between the trimmed V and J ends, which lost 6 bases and 6 bases, there was a span of 15 bases. Findings of the study overall: It was shown in a later analysis that HLA-associated TCR beta chains were more clonally expanded than other, equally common chains. An assumption of roughly uniform sequencing depth across donors underlay the presence/absence analyses. Highest at DRB1 and lowest at HLA-C, TCR association rates differed among HLA loci in a later analysis.

The PCR employed 60 Vbeta primers together with 13 Jbeta primers. The table came from immunoSEQ multiplex PCR; TCRdb's copy has only in-frame clones and leaves some out. The sample records about 160,000 clones, approximately 76% being singletons. The gene calls are TRBV29-1 and TRBJ1-5, with D tentatively TRBD1 (6 bases). Sequenced input: PBMCs. The receptor was isolated from a man aged 60 to 75 in good health and CMV-seronegative. Written as DNA, the CDR3 is TGCAGCGTGGCGACAGGAGAAAGTCAGCCCCAGCATTTT. Its protein is CSVATGESQPQHF.